This TCR beta chain was identified during a study of blood T cell repertoires in COVID-19. Repertoires were generated with immunoSEQ multiplex PCR, while TCRdb's copy carries only in-frame clones and drops some. The sample contains about 480,000 clones, roughly 90% of which appear only once. The CDR3 consists of 16 residues. Germline assignment: CDR1 MNHEY and CDR2 SVGAGI. Trimming left V 2 bases short and J 5 bases short, with 18 bases between. The rearrangement joins TRBV6-5 to TRBJ1-2; no firm D call. The sequence derives from a woman aged 40 to 55 who had recovered from COVID-19. Sequenced input: PBMCs or T cells enriched from blood (not recorded which). The CDR3 protein is CASSYPTGSPPYGYTF. The CDR3 DNA reads TGTGCCAGCAGTTACCCCACGGGGTCCCCCCCTTATGGCTACACCTTC.